Each of the 26 T cell receptor beta chains below was sequenced from the same sample in a study of shared clonotypes between healthy human individuals. The method was immunoSEQ multiplex PCR; TCRdb's version includes in-frame clones alone and lacks a portion of them. The table records around 2,000,000 clones, about 95% of them present only once. Only CD45RO-negative cells positively selected for CCR7 counted as naive CD8 cells, so terminally differentiated effector memory CD45RA+ cells were excluded. The sequenced sample consisted of naive CD8+ T cells sorted from blood. The receptors here all came from a man aged 18 to 30 in good health.

This chain links TRBV11-2 with TRBJ1-6; tentatively, D is TRBD1 (5 bases). The germline V gene has CDR1 SGHAT and CDR2 FQNNGV. V lost 5 bases to trimming and J lost 9 bases, with 20 bases between them. CDR3 length: 16 residues. CDR3 region: CASSTSGVGGSSPLHF. The CDR3, as DNA: TGTGCCAGCAGCACAAGCGGGGTCGGGGGGAGTTCACCCCTCCACTTT. Filled out from reference TRBV11-2 and TRBJ1-6, the complete variable domain reads EAGVAQSPRYKIIEKRQSVAFWCNPISGHATLYWYQQILGQGPKLLIQFQNNGVVDDSQLPKDRFSAERLKGVDSTLKIQPAKLEDSAVYLCASSTSGVGGSSPLHFGNGTRLTVT.

Of note for this clone: Other nucleotide sequences in the sample specify the same CDR3. The rearrangement joins TRBV4-1 to TRBJ2-3, with 14 nucleotides matching TRBD2. Germline V gene data show CDR1 as MGHRA and CDR2 as YSYEKL. Trimming took 4 bases from V and 3 from J; bases not matched to a gene: 3. The CDR3 runs 16 residues. CDR3 nucleotide sequence: TGCGCCAGCAGCCCCGGGACTAGCGGGAGAACAGATACGCAGTATTTT. This codes for CASSPGTSGRTDTQYF.

The chain is built from TRBV5-5 and TRBJ1-1, with 7 positions matching TRBD1. The CDR3 sequence is 13 residues long. V lost 0 bases to trimming and J lost 10 bases; unmatched junction nucleotides: 6. Germline CDR1 reads SGHKS; CDR2 reads YYEKEE (reference sequence). Here the CDR3 DNA reads TGTGCCAGCAGCTTGGGAGGAGGGGACAGAGCTTTCTTT. Translation: CASSLGGGDRAFF.

J is TRBJ2-7 and V is TRBV27; a possible D gene is TRBD1 (5 bases). Germline V gene lookup returns CDR1 MNHEY and CDR2 SMNVEV (reference sequence). This CDR3 comprises 13 residues. Trimming cost V 2 bases and J 6 bases, with 11 bases left between them. This chain's CDR3 is CASSLAGFGEQYF. The CDR3 nucleotides read TGTGCCAGCAGTTTAGCAGGGTTTGGCGAGCAGTACTTC.

V and J are TRBV7-9 and TRBJ2-1; no clear D gene. The CDR3 covers 16 residues. Per germline, CDR1 SEHNR and CDR2 FQNEAQ (reference sequence). Trimming pared 5 bases from V and 4 bases from J, leaving 18 bases between. The chain's CDR3 is CASSTTQRPPYNEQFF. The CDR3 coding sequence is TGTGCCAGCAGCACCACACAGCGCCCCCCGTACAATGAGCAGTTCTTC.

Note on this clone: This could be a read error, since a much larger clone is one nucleotide away. This CDR3 is also generated by other DNA sequences in the sample. This sequence joins TRBV7-2 and TRBJ2-7, with no clear D. Germline V lookup: CDR1 SGHTA, CDR2 FQGNSA. With 3 bases removed from V and 1 base from J, the gap between germline ends came to 1 base. The CDR3 totals 11 residues. The CDR3 coding sequence is TGTGCCAGCAGCTTTTCCTACGAGCAGTACTTC. The encoded protein is CASSFSYEQYF.

V usage is TRBV12-2 and J usage is TRBJ2-7. TRBV12-2 is a pseudogene. CDR3 size: 17 residues. CDR3 DNA sequence: TGTGCAAGTCGCTTAGTGCACCGTTGGACGGAAACCTACGAGCAGTACTTC. It specifies CASRLVHRWTETYEQYF.

Remarks on this clone: The sample has other DNA sequences that encode this CDR3 too. This chain uses TRBV7-8 with TRBJ2-7, with D uncertain. Germline V gene sequence: CDR1 SGHVS, CDR2 FQNEAQ. The germline V and J ends were trimmed by 2 bases and 4 bases, with 9 bases remaining between them. This CDR3 comprises 13 residues. The CDR3 loop is CASSLSPGYEQYF. The CDR3 DNA is TGTGCCAGCAGCTTATCTCCCGGGTACGAGCAGTACTTC.

The chain joins TRBV2 to TRBJ2-7, with D tentatively TRBD1 (6 bases). The CDR3 totals 15 residues. The germline V gene encodes CDR1 SNHLY and CDR2 FYNNEI. Trimming pared 2 bases from V and 3 bases from J, leaving 14 bases between. CDR3 DNA sequence: TGTGCCAGCAGTGAACTCCGGACAGCGAACTACGAGCAGTACTTC. Protein product: CASSELRTANYEQYF.

The V and J genes are TRBV9 and TRBJ2-7; 8 bases are a match to TRBD1. CDR3 size: 14 residues. V was pared by 3 bases and J by 5 bases, with 7 bases of the junction left unmatched. Germline CDR1 SGDLS, CDR2 YYNGEE. CDR3 coding DNA: TGTGCCAGCAGCGGTTGGACAGGGAACAACGAGCAGTACTTC. It encodes CASSGWTGNNEQYF. Combining the CDR3 with reference TRBV9 and TRBJ2-7 gives the whole variable domain DSGVTQTPKHLITATGQRVTLRCSPRSGDLSVYWYQQSLDQGLQFLIQYYNGEERAKGNILERFSAQQFPDLHSELNLSSLELGDSALYFCASSGWTGNNEQYFGPGTRLTVT.

This chain joins TRBV2 and TRBJ2-4; TRBD1 aligns across 7 bases. Germline-derived CDR1 and CDR2 are SNHLY and FYNNEI. Unmatched junction bases numbered 5, after V lost 6 bases and J lost 0 bases. The CDR3 is 15 residues long. CDR3 coding DNA: TGTGCCAGCAGGTGGGACAGTTTAGCCAAAAACATTCAGTACTTC. It codes for CASRWDSLAKNIQYF.

This chain connects TRBV7-9 to TRBJ2-7; TRBD1 matches at 7 bases. The V gene's germline CDR1 is SEHNR and CDR2 FQNEAQ (reference sequence). The CDR3 sequence is 14 residues long. With 1 base clipped from V and 5 bases from J, the junction kept 5 bases outside the gene matches. The CDR3 bases are TGTGCCAGCAGCTTAGTAGGGGGCGAAAACGAGCAGTACTTC. Encoded protein: CASSLVGGENEQYF.

This sequence joins TRBV27 and TRBJ2-3; D remains unclear. Germline values: CDR1 MNHEY, CDR2 SMNVEV (reference sequence). The CDR3 is made up of 14 amino acids. Trimming shortened V by 6 bases and J by 5 bases, and 15 bases separated the two germline ends. This CDR3 is CASSLLMAVDTQYF. The CDR3 DNA reads TGTGCCAGCAGCCTTCTGATGGCGGTAGATACGCAGTATTTT.

The genes are TRBV4-3 and TRBJ2-7, with 7 bases aligning to TRBD2. The CDR3 totals 15 residues. Germline assignment: CDR1 LGHNA and CDR2 YSLEER. The V and J ends lost 1 base and 1 base, in that order; junction bases with no gene match: 4. As DNA, the CDR3 is TGCGCCAGCAGCCAAGTTGGGGGAGGGTCCTACGAGCAGTACTTC. Its translation: CASSQVGGGSYEQYF.

To note about this clone: This same CDR3 is encoded by further DNA sequences in the sample. The V call is TRBV5-6, the J call TRBJ2-7, with unresolved D. The ends were cut back, 0 bases at V and 2 bases at J, with 9 bases in the middle. The CDR3 totals 14 residues. Germline V gives CDR1 SGHDT, CDR2 YYEEEE. CDR3 coding DNA: TGTGCCAGCAGCTTGGATGGCGTGCCCTACGAGCAGTACTTC. Its translation is CASSLDGVPYEQYF.

Turning to this clone: Within the sample, other DNA sequences also encode this same CDR3. The DNA for the CDR3 is TGTGCCAGCAGCCTACTAGCGGGAGTAGATACGCAGTATTTT. Translated: CASSLLAGVDTQYF. The V call is TRBV11-2, the J call TRBJ2-3, with 11 bases matching TRBD2. The CDR3 runs 14 residues. V shed 5 bases and J 5 bases; nucleotides not matched to a gene: 3. Germline V gives CDR1 SGHAT, CDR2 FQNNGV.

The gene calls are TRBV19 and TRBJ2-7; tentative D call: TRBD1 (7 bases). The CDR3 contains 13 residues. Trimming cost V 6 bases and J 2 bases, with 11 bases left between them. The germline gives CDR1 LNHDA, CDR2 SQIVND (reference sequence). The CDR3 nucleotides read TGTGCCAGTAGGCAGGGGGGCGCCTACGAGCAGTACTTC. Translation: CASRQGGAYEQYF.

This chain connects TRBV9 to TRBJ2-7; a possible D gene is TRBD2 (6 bases). Germline lookup yields CDR1 SGDLS and CDR2 YYNGEE. V dropped 3 bases and J dropped 5 bases, with 15 bases sitting between them. The CDR3 spans 14 residues. In DNA form, the CDR3 reads TGTGCCAGCAGCGCTCCCGGGAGTAGCCACGAGCAGTACTTC. This gives the protein CASSAPGSSHEQYF.

This sequence joins TRBV5-4 and TRBJ2-7; D unclear. This CDR3 is built from 15 residues. V dropped 4 bases and J dropped 0 bases, with 14 bases sitting between them. Germline V gives CDR1 SGHNT, CDR2 YYREEE (reference sequence). The CDR3 DNA is TGTGCCAGCAGCACCCTAGATCAGTCCTCCTACGAGCAGTACTTC. As protein: CASSTLDQSSYEQYF. Together with reference TRBV5-4 and TRBJ2-7, the CDR3 gives the full variable domain: ETGVTQSPTHLIKTRGQQVTLRCSSQSGHNTVSWYQQALGQGPQFIFQYYREEENGRGNFPPRFSGLQFPNYSSELNVNALELDDSALYLCASSTLDQSSYEQYFGPGTRLTVT.

This sequence joins TRBV2 and TRBJ2-3, with 11 bases identical to TRBD1. CDR1 SNHLY and CDR2 FYNNEI come from the germline V gene. This CDR3 comprises 17 residues. Germline trimming cut 3 bases from V and 7 bases from J; bases unmatched to any gene: 12. CDR3 in amino acids: CASSDVGAGQGANTQYF. As DNA, the CDR3 is TGTGCCAGCAGTGATGTAGGGGCTGGACAGGGGGCTAATACGCAGTATTTT.

This chain connects TRBV5-4 to TRBJ2-3, with TRBD1 as a possible D gene (5 bases). Germline CDR1 SGHNT, CDR2 YYREEE (reference sequence). The CDR3 is made up of 13 amino acids. The V gene lost 3 bases and the J gene lost 4 bases, with 9 bases spanning the gap. The CDR3: CASSYSGPDTQYF. The CDR3 DNA follows: TGTGCCAGCAGCTACTCAGGGCCAGATACGCAGTATTTT. Looking up the rest from reference TRBV5-4 and TRBJ2-3 gives the full variable domain: ETGVTQSPTHLIKTRGQQVTLRCSSQSGHNTVSWYQQALGQGPQFIFQYYREEENGRGNFPPRFSGLQFPNYSSELNVNALELDDSALYLCASSYSGPDTQYFGPGTRLTVL.

The V and J genes are TRBV4-2 and TRBJ1-4; a weak D match, TRBD1 (5 bases). V dropped 5 bases and J dropped 7 bases, with 14 bases sitting between them. Germline-derived CDR1 and CDR2 are LGHNA and YNFKEQ. The length of the CDR3 is 14 residues. CDR3 amino acids: CASSGARRGEKLFF. The CDR3 DNA follows: TGTGCCAGCAGCGGGGCGAGGCGTGGTGAAAAACTGTTTTTT.

With respect to this clone: Other DNA sequences in the sample encode the same CDR3. The chain combines TRBV7-9 with TRBJ2-7; D is unclear. The V end lost 2 bases, the J end lost 2 bases, and 7 bases lay between the germline ends. CDR1 is SEHNR and CDR2 is FQNEAQ in the germline V gene (reference sequence). The CDR3 spans 13 residues. The CDR3 here is CASSLTSTYEQYF. The CDR3 DNA reads TGTGCCAGCAGCTTAACCAGCACCTACGAGCAGTACTTC.

As DNA, the CDR3 is TGTGCCTGGAGTAGACAGGGGAGCACAGATACGCAGTATTTT. Protein sequence: CAWSRQGSTDTQYF. The chain is built from TRBV30 and TRBJ2-3, with TRBD1 matching 8 bases. The CDR3 contains 14 residues. Germline loops: CDR1 GTSNPN, CDR2 SVGIG (reference sequence). V lost 2 bases, J lost 0 bases, and 1 base stayed unmatched. Drawing the rest from reference TRBV30 and TRBJ2-3, the complete variable domain is SQTIHQWPATLVQPVGSPLSLECTVEGTSNPNLYWYRQAAGRGLQLLFYSVGIGQISSEVPQNLSASRPQDRQFILSSKKLLLSDSGFYLCAWSRQGSTDTQYFGPGTRLTVL.

The V and J genes are TRBV7-2 and TRBJ2-3; 11 bases fit TRBD2. Germline V lookup: CDR1 SGHTA, CDR2 FQGNSA. With 4 bases clipped from V and 0 bases from J, the junction kept 3 bases outside the gene matches. This CDR3 has 16 amino acids. The chain's CDR3 is CASSSRLAGSTDTQYF. In nucleotides, the CDR3 is TGTGCCAGCAGCTCTCGACTAGCGGGGAGCACAGATACGCAGTATTTT.

V is TRBV7-9 and J is TRBJ2-7; 10 bases map to TRBD1. Trimming cost V 5 bases and J 6 bases; bases outside gene matches: 7. CDR1 and CDR2 (germline): SEHNR, FQNEAQ (reference sequence). There are 14 residues in the CDR3. The CDR3 DNA sequence: TGTGCCAGCAGCCCCGGGACAGGGGCATGCGAGCAGTACTTC. This gives the protein CASSPGTGACEQYF.